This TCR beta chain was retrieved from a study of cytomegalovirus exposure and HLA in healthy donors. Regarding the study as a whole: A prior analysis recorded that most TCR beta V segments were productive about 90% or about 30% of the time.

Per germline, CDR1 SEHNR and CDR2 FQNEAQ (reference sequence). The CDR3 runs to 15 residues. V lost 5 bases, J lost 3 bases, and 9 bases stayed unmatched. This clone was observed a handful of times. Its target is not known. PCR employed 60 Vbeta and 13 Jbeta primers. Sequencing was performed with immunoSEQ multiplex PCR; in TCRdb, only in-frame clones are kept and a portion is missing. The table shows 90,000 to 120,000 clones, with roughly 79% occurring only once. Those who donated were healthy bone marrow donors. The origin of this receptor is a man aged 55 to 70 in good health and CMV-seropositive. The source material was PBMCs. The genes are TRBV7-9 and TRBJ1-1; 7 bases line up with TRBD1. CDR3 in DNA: TGTGCCAGCAGCCCCCAGACAGGGAGCTACACTGAAGCTTTCTTT. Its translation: CASSPQTGSYTEAFF.